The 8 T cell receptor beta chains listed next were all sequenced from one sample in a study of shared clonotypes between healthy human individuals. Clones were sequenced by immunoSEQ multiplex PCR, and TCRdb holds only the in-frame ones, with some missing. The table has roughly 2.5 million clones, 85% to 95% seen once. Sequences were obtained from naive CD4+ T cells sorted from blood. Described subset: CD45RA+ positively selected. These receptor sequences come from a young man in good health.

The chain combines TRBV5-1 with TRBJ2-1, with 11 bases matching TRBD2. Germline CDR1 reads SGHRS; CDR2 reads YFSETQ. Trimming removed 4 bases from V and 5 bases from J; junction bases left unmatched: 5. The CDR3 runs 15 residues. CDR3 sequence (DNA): TGCGCCAGCAGCATTGGACTAGCGGGCCACAATGAGCAGTTCTTC. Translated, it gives CASSIGLAGHNEQFF.

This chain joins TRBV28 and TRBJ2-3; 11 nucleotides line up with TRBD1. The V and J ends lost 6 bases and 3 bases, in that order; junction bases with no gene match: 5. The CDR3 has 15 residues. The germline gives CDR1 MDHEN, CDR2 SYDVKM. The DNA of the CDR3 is TGTGCCAGCAGCACCGGGACAGGGGGGACAGATACGCAGTATTTT. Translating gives CASSTGTGGTDTQYF.

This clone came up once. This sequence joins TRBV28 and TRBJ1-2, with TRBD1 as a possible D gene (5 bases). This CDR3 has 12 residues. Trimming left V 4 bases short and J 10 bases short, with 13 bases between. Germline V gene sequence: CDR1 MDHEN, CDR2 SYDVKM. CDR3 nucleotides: TGTGCCAGCAGTTCTAGCCCCAGGGACTACACCTTC. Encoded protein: CASSSSPRDYTF.

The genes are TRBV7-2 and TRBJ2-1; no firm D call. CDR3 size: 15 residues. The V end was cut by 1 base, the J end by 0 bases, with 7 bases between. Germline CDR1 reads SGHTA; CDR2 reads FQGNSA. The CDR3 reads CASSLEMSSYNEQFF. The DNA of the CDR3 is TGTGCCAGCAGCTTAGAGATGAGCTCCTACAATGAGCAGTTCTTC.

This CDR3 is CASAYEQYF. The CDR3 bases are TGTGCCAGCGCCTACGAGCAGTACTTC. V is TRBV27 and J is TRBJ2-5; no clear D gene. The J call may not be correct, given that the DNA end is closer to TRBJ2-7. Per germline, CDR1 MNHEY and CDR2 SMNVEV (reference sequence). CDR3 length: 9 amino acids.

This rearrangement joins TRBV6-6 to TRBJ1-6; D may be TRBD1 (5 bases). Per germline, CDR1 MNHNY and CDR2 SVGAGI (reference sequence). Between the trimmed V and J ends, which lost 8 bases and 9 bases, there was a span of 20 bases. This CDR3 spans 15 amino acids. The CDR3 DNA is TGTGCCAGCCTCGGGCCCGGGGGGGAACCTTCACCCCTCCACTTT. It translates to CASLGPGGEPSPLHF.

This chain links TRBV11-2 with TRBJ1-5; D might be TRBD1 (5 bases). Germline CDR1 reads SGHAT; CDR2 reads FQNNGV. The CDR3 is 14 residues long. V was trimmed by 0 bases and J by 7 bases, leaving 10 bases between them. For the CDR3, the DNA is TGTGCCAGCAGCTTAGACAGGGAGGGCCAGCCCCAGCATTTT. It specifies CASSLDREGQPQHF.

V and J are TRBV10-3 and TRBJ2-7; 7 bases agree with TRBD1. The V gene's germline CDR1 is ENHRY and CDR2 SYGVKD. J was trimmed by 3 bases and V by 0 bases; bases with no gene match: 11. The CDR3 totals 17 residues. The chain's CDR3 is CAISESTSWTGVYEQYF. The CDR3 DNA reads TGTGCCATCAGTGAGTCGACTTCCTGGACAGGAGTCTACGAGCAGTACTTC.